These 15 T cell receptor beta chains came from one sample sequenced in a study of beta chain features in type 1 diabetes. The whole isolated RNA underwent reverse transcription, so sequencing captured expressed TCRB transcripts. Assay used: immunoSEQ multiplex PCR; TCRdb lists only in-frame clones, some missing. The table lists 140,000 to 150,000 clones, 48% of them singletons. Sample: Tregs from blood. The receptors stem from a man between 18 and 29 years old in good health.

The chain carries TRBV9 and TRBJ1-1; D is perhaps TRBD1 (5 bases). Trimming removed 3 bases at V and 2 bases at J, with 14 bases between. This CDR3 is 15 amino acids long. From germline, CDR1 is SGDLS and CDR2 YYNGEE. The CDR3: CASSAKAGKNTEAFF. The CDR3, as DNA: TGTGCCAGCAGCGCAAAGGCAGGGAAAAACACTGAAGCTTTCTTT.

V and J are TRBV6-5 and TRBJ1-2, with a weak D call TRBD1 (5 bases). Deletions cut 0 bases from V and 5 bases from J, with 10 bases between. Germline CDR1 MNHEY, CDR2 SVGAGI. The length of the CDR3 is 14 residues. The chain's CDR3 is CASSYSTATYGYTF. The CDR3 DNA sequence: TGTGCCAGCAGTTACTCGACAGCTACGTATGGCTACACCTTC.

The V and J genes are TRBV7-8 and TRBJ2-1; 10 nucleotides align to TRBD2. In germline, CDR1 is SGHVS, CDR2 FQNEAQ. With V trimmed by 1 base and J by 7 bases, 4 bases remained unmatched. This CDR3 is 15 amino acids long. CDR3 in amino acids: CASSLELAGSNEQFF. For the CDR3, the DNA is TGTGCCAGCAGCTTAGAACTAGCGGGGTCGAATGAGCAGTTCTTC.

The sample holds one count of this clone. The chain combines TRBV7-9 with TRBJ2-7; D uncertain. Trimming stripped 5 bases from V and 2 bases from J, with 10 bases between. The CDR3 runs to 13 residues. In germline, CDR1 is SEHNR, CDR2 FQNEAQ (reference sequence). CDR3 protein: CASSPHATYEQYF. Here the CDR3 DNA reads TGTGCCAGCAGCCCCCATGCTACCTACGAGCAGTACTTC.

The chain couples TRBV6-4 to TRBJ1-1, with 8 bases lining up with TRBD1. The germline gives CDR1 MRHNA, CDR2 SNTAGT. With 7 bases clipped from V and 5 bases from J, the junction kept 24 bases outside the gene matches. CDR3 length equals 19 residues. The CDR3 spells CASTTGADRVVMMRTEAFF. The CDR3 nucleotides are TGTGCCAGCACCACGGGGGCGGACAGGGTGGTCATGATGAGGACTGAAGCTTTCTTT.

The table lists this clone with a few counts. CDR3 nucleotides: TGCGCCAGCAGCCAGAGACAGGGTCAAGAGACCCAGTACTTC. As protein: CASSQRQGQETQYF. V and J are TRBV4-1 and TRBJ2-5, with TRBD1 identical over 7 bases. The J segment lost 2 bases and the V segment lost 3 bases, leaving 3 bases of the junction unmatched. The CDR3 length is 14 residues. Germline CDR1 MGHRA, CDR2 YSYEKL.

This clone was detected once. The rearrangement links TRBV7-8 to TRBJ1-2; perhaps TRBD1 as D (5 bases). The germline V gene has CDR1 SGHVS and CDR2 FQNEAQ. The CDR3 totals 13 residues. Trimming pared 4 bases from V and 5 bases from J, leaving 11 bases between. CDR3: CASSSQGSYGYTF. In DNA, the CDR3 is TGTGCCAGCAGCTCGCAGGGCTCTTATGGCTACACCTTC.

The chain couples TRBV6-5 to TRBJ1-4, with TRBD1 matching over 7 bases. Germline V gene sequence: CDR1 MNHEY, CDR2 SVGAGI. V was pared by 0 bases and J by 9 bases, with 7 bases of the junction left unmatched. CDR3 length: 15 residues. The DNA of the CDR3 is TGTGCCAGCAGTTACTCGAGAGGGGGCCAGAAAAAACTGTTTTTT. Protein: CASSYSRGGQKKLFF.

The chain joins TRBV7-9 to TRBJ2-5; a weak D match, TRBD2 (6 bases). With the DNA end fitting TRBJ2-7 better, the J assignment may be wrong. The CDR3 length is 15 residues. From germline, CDR1 is SEHNR and CDR2 FQNEAQ (reference sequence). DNA of the CDR3: TGTGCCAGCAGCCCGGTGGAACTAGCAATGGACGAGCAGTACTTC. As protein: CASSPVELAMDEQYF.

The chain combines TRBV7-2 with TRBJ2-7, with TRBD1 matching over 8 bases. CDR1 and CDR2 from the germline V gene are SGHTA and FQGNSA. The CDR3 sequence is 15 residues long. V trimming: 5 bases; J trimming: 2 bases; junction bases outside the gene matches: 8. The CDR3 here is CASSLTGGYPYEQYF. The CDR3 bases are TGTGCCAGCAGCCTAACAGGGGGTTATCCCTACGAGCAGTACTTC.

The rearrangement links TRBV27 to TRBJ1-2, with 7 bases that match TRBD1. CDR3 length equals 14 residues. Trimming removed 6 bases from V and 8 bases from J; junction bases left unmatched: 12. Germline CDR1 MNHEY, CDR2 SMNVEV (reference sequence). CDR3 nucleotides: TGTGCCAGCAGCCCTAATTGGACAGGCGGAGGCTACACCTTC. It translates to CASSPNWTGGGYTF.

This clone was observed a few times. This chain connects TRBV7-9 to TRBJ2-1; unclear D gene. The germline V gene has CDR1 SEHNR and CDR2 FQNEAQ (reference sequence). V gave up 2 bases and J gave up 8 bases, with 7 bases separating them. The CDR3 runs 12 residues. The CDR3 loop is CASSLQVYEQFF. The CDR3, as DNA: TGTGCCAGCAGCTTACAGGTATATGAGCAGTTCTTC.

The rearrangement links TRBV10-3 to TRBJ1-2, with 8 bases matching TRBD1. Germline-derived CDR1 and CDR2 are ENHRY and SYGVKD. V dropped 7 bases and J dropped 2; count of bases not matched to a gene: 3. The CDR3 spans 13 residues. The CDR3: CAITRQGNYGYTF. In DNA, the CDR3 is TGTGCCATCACCCGACAGGGGAACTATGGCTACACCTTC.

There are a few counts of this clone. The chain is built from TRBV6-6 and TRBJ1-2; 11 positions agree with TRBD1. Trimming cost V 5 bases and J 6 bases; bases outside gene matches: 2. The CDR3 covers 13 residues. Germline V lookup: CDR1 MNHNY, CDR2 SVGAGI (reference sequence). The CDR3 DNA sequence: TGTGCCAGCAGTCGGGGACAGGGGGATGGCTACACCTTC. It translates to CASSRGQGDGYTF.

The chain couples TRBV6-5 to TRBJ1-4; D unclear. The germline CDR1 and CDR2 sequences are MNHEY and SVGAGI. This CDR3 contains 15 residues. Trimming took 2 bases from V and 7 from J, leaving 14 bases between them. Here the CDR3 reads CASSYQPSNTEKLFF. CDR3 coding DNA: TGTGCCAGCAGTTACCAACCGTCGAACACTGAAAAACTGTTTTTT.